This T cell receptor (beta chain) was obtained from a study of shared clonotypes between healthy human individuals (dated by TCRdb to the early 2020s). A note on the overall study: Two women and a few men aged 18 to 49 years were included in the cohort. To estimate repertoire size and how much clonotypes are shared between individuals, the study performed deep sequencing of blood TCR repertoires from five healthy adults. To increase sequencing depth and limit assay-specific biases, TCR repertoire library preparation and sequencing were carried out by different laboratories using diverse techniques. Leukapheresis yielded between about 0.9 and 9.5 billion PBMCs per donor. What the research found in general, with its limitations: Pairwise subsampling indicated that sequencing depth was expected to affect the degree of clonotype sharing among donors. Sampling was restricted to blood, and TCR repertoires in tissues likely differ from the TCR repertoires found in blood. The genetic and exposure-history diversity represented was limited by the small number of donors.

Using the deep immunoSEQ assay, TCR CDR3 regions were amplified from genomic DNA by multiplex PCR. Extracted genomic DNA from each cell subset was spread evenly across all wells of several immunoSEQ 96-well plates, with each plate serving as a replicate. For unsorted PBMC, each replicate PCR was loaded with around 300 ng genomic DNA, equivalent to approximately 33,000 T cell genomes. Genomic DNA from unsorted PBMC was sequenced over ten immunoSEQ deep assay plates. The purified libraries were quantified using a Qubit 3.0 fluorometer, sized with a Bioanalyzer 2100, and then quantified again using the KAPA Library Quantification kit. Each immunoSEQ 96-well plate was sequenced on its own single-read 150-cycle Illumina NextSeq 550 flow cell. As for how the authors treated the data: Because the immunoSEQ output included only junctional sequences and no quality scores, the filtering could not be the same as the filtering used for full-length reads. To assign V/J genes and CDR3, sequences were annotated against IMGT germline references using PyIR, a Python wrapper for IgBLAST v1.9. Reads were removed for weak V/J assignments (E-value above 1e-6), missing CDR3, stop codons, out-of-frame junctions, or ambiguous translated residues. V3J clonotypes were defined as sequences sharing the same inferred V gene, J gene, and CDR3 amino acid sequence. The percentage overlap between two repertoires was calculated by dividing the number of shared unique clonotypes by the size of the smaller repertoire. RTK rarefaction, the Chao1 estimator, and Recon v2.1 estimates of unobserved clonotypes were used to assess repertoire richness. TCRdb took this table from immuneACCESS and kept in-frame rearrangements with V and J called. Such tables lack part of the clones; where checked against another copy, unresolved V genes explain under half of the gap, and the rest is unexplained. V and J calls plus clone size are reproduced from that table; the DNA served to infer D and trimming. This sample holds some 510,000 clones; less than 85% were observed only once. Under 15% of the sample is in the top ten clones.

Donors were healthy HIV-negative adults with no recently reported acute infections or vaccinations. Only Caucasian adults living in Nashville, Tennessee, USA were represented among the donors. In the unsorted samples, 90 million or so PBMCs were counted, and genomic DNA was extracted using the QIAamp DNA Blood Mini kit. Blood was obtained by leukapheresis, after which PBMCs were separated by Ficoll-Histopaque density gradient centrifugation and cryopreserved in liquid nitrogen vapor phase. Concerning this clone itself: The antigen this receptor binds is unknown. No quality values exist for individual bases; no much larger clone is one base distant.

What was sequenced was PBMCs. The sequence came from a middle-aged woman in good health. Some clones in this sample may be carry-over from other donors' samples.

Here is the DNA: TGTGCCAGCAGCTTAGGGGTAGCGGGGACAGATACGCAGTATTTT. Translated, it gives CASSLGVAGTDTQYF. The chain joins TRBV7-6 to TRBJ2-3, with 8 bases matching TRBD2. Clipping removes 1 base from V and 3 bases from J, with 3 as the unmatched junction base count. Based on the germline V gene, the CDR1 and CDR2 sequences are SGHVS and FNYEAQ. The CDR3 measures 15 amino acids from cysteine to phenylalanine. Of the read, only the CDR3 DNA is kept; its 45 bases are in frame from base 1.